What follows are 15 T cell receptor beta chains derived from one specimen sequenced in a study of T-cell reconstitution after alpha-beta-depleted transplantation in children. Construction of the TCRbeta library involved unique molecular identifiers. One entry per CDR3 protein results from TCRdb running MiXCR on the PCR reads. The data contain around 120,000 distinct CDR3 sequences, around 23% of them singletons. Source: PBMCs, mostly from graft donor cells, taken 180 days after TCRalphabeta/CD19-depleted stem cell transplant. Source of these receptors: a male patient aged 2-15 years who had a stem cell transplant for chronic granulomatous disease, so the T cells may come from the graft donor.

This clonotype was seen at least ten times. The V call is TRBV5-8, the J call TRBJ1-2; D unresolved. The CDR3 is 12 residues long. V lost 4 bases and J lost 8, with 12 bases in between. Germline V lookup: CDR1 SGHTS, CDR2 YDEGEE. The CDR3 region has the DNA TGTGCCAGCAGCGAGCCGGGAACGGGCTACACCTTC. Translated, it gives CASSEPGTGYTF.

The chain links TRBV5-5 to TRBJ2-1; maybe TRBD1 (5 bases). Germline V gene lookup returns CDR1 SGHKS and CDR2 YYEKEE (reference sequence). Trimming took 0 bases from V and 11 from J, leaving 12 bases between them. The CDR3 sequence is 13 residues long. Written as DNA, the CDR3 is TGTGCCAGCAGCTTGGAACAGGCCACACAGCAGTTCTTC. Translated: CASSLEQATQQFF.

The sample holds many counts of this clonotype. The genes are TRBV7-8 and TRBJ2-1, with TRBD2 matching 8 bases. The length of the CDR3 is 15 residues. Germline V CDR1 and CDR2: SGHVS, FQNEAQ. The V and J ends lost 5 bases and 6 bases, in that order; junction bases with no gene match: 9. The CDR3 bases are TGTGCCAGCAGCCCACGGACCGGGACTAGCAATGAGCAGTTCTTC. This codes for CASSPRTGTSNEQFF.

This clonotype was detected only a few times. The chain is built from TRBV15 and TRBJ2-3; the D gene is possibly TRBD2 (5 bases). CDR3 length equals 17 residues. With 0 bases removed from V and 2 bases from J, the gap between germline ends came to 15 bases. Germline values: CDR1 LNHNV, CDR2 YYDKDF (reference sequence). The CDR3: CATSRDPSGAFTDTQYF. In DNA form, the CDR3 reads TGTGCCACCAGCAGAGATCCCAGCGGAGCCTTCACAGATACGCAGTATTTT.

This clonotype was seen just once. One base away lies a much larger clone, so this may be a sequencing read error. In DNA form, the CDR3 reads TGTGCCAGCAGTTACCTTTCGGGCCGAAGCTCCTACAATGACCAGTTCTTC. Amino acids: CASSYLSGRSSYNDQFF. The genes are TRBV6-2 or TRBV6-3 and TRBJ2-1, with no clear D. The CDR3 length is 17 residues. Germline CDR1 MNHEY, CDR2 SVGEGT.

The chain has TRBV12-3 or TRBV12-4 and TRBJ1-2; D gene ambiguous. The CDR3 is made up of 13 amino acids. The V end was cut by 3 bases, the J end by 1 base, with 6 bases between. CDR3 in amino acids: CASSFSDNYGYTF. CDR3 DNA: TGTGCCAGCAGTTTCTCGGATAACTATGGCTACACCTTC.

This clonotype was observed a few times. The CDR3 sequence: CASSSTSGVYNEQFF. In DNA, the CDR3 is TGTGCCAGCAGCTCGACTAGCGGGGTTTACAATGAGCAGTTCTTC. The V gene is TRBV7-3, the J gene TRBJ2-1; 11 bases are a match to TRBD2. Looked up from germline, CDR1 is SGHTA and CDR2 is FQGTGA. This CDR3 spans 15 amino acids. V dropped 4 bases and J dropped 4; count of bases not matched to a gene: 3.

This clonotype has a count of ten or more. This chain uses TRBV12-3 or TRBV12-4 with TRBJ2-5, with D maybe TRBD1 (5 bases). The CDR3 length is 13 residues. V dropped 3 bases and J dropped 4 bases, with 9 bases sitting between them. The CDR3 sequence is CASSLIQGETQYF. The CDR3 DNA is TGTGCCAGCAGTTTGATCCAGGGAGAGACCCAGTACTTC.

This clonotype was observed many times. CDR3 sequence: CASSFKGNNEQFF. The CDR3 DNA reads as TGCGCCAGCAGCTTTAAAGGAAACAATGAGCAGTTCTTC. The chain couples TRBV5-1 to TRBJ2-1, with D unresolved. Trimming took 2 bases from V and 5 from J, leaving 8 bases between them. CDR1 SGHRS and CDR2 YFSETQ come from the germline V gene. This CDR3 comprises 13 residues.

This clonotype has ten or more counts. This sequence joins TRBV15 and TRBJ1-5; perhaps TRBD1 as D (5 bases). Germline CDR1 reads LNHNV; CDR2 reads YYDKDF (reference sequence). Trimming stripped 3 bases from V and 6 bases from J, with 18 bases between. The CDR3 extends over 16 amino acids. Here the CDR3 reads CATSSGAGGGRQPQHF. The CDR3 nucleotides read TGTGCCACCAGCAGCGGAGCGGGGGGGGGACGTCAGCCCCAGCATTTT. The full variable domain, with the rest looked up from reference TRBV15 and TRBJ1-5, is DAMVIQNPRYQVTQFGKPVTLSCSQTLNHNVMYWYQQKSSQAPKLLFHYYDKDFNNEADTPDNFQSRRPNTSFCFLDIRSPGLGDTAMYLCATSSGAGGGRQPQHFGDGTRLSIL.

This clonotype was seen a few times. CDR3 in amino acids: CAISRTDQNTEAFF. Here the CDR3 DNA reads TGTGCCATCAGCCGGACAGACCAGAACACTGAAGCTTTCTTT. The chain is built from TRBV10-3 and TRBJ1-1, with D possibly TRBD1 on 6 matching bases. This CDR3 is built from 14 residues. The V gene lost 6 bases and the J gene lost 1 base, with 12 bases spanning the gap. Germline V gives CDR1 ENHRY, CDR2 SYGVKD.

This clonotype was recorded a few times. The chain carries TRBV7-6 and TRBJ1-4; TRBD1 aligns across 7 bases. In germline, CDR1 is SGHVS, CDR2 FNYEAQ. V was clipped by 5 bases and J by 5 bases; unmatched bases: 8. The CDR3 is 15 amino acids. The CDR3 DNA sequence: TGTGCCAGCAGCCCCGTTGACAGGGAAAATGAAAAACTGTTTTTT. It specifies CASSPVDRENEKLFF.

This clonotype has at least ten counts. The genes are TRBV10-3 and TRBJ2-3; possible D gene TRBD2, 7 bases. With 8 bases removed from V and 3 bases from J, the gap between germline ends came to 24 bases. The CDR3 consists of 17 residues. Per germline, CDR1 ENHRY and CDR2 SYGVKD. As DNA, the CDR3 is TGTGCCATCGGATCGGGGGGCCCCGGATCCTCGACAGATACGCAGTATTTT. It codes for CAIGSGGPGSSTDTQYF.

The chain recombines TRBV5-1 with TRBJ2-7, with D possibly called TRBD1 or TRBD2 (5 bases each). The CDR3 length is 14 residues. The V gene lost 3 bases and the J gene lost 3 bases, with 13 bases spanning the gap. The germline V gene has CDR1 SGHRS and CDR2 YFSETQ. This CDR3 reads CASSWGTQDYEQYF. The CDR3, as DNA: TGCGCCAGCAGCTGGGGGACCCAAGACTACGAGCAGTACTTC.

This clonotype has a count of ten or more. The V call is TRBV20-1, the J call TRBJ2-5, with TRBD1 as a possible D gene (5 bases). Germline V gives CDR1 DFQATT, CDR2 SNEGSKA (reference sequence). V gave up 7 bases and J gave up 1 base, with 7 bases separating them. This CDR3 comprises 11 residues. The CDR3 region is CSGGRQETQYF. The CDR3 DNA is TGCAGTGGGGGCCGCCAAGAGACCCAGTACTTC.